This entry describes one TCR beta chain. This specimen belongs to a study of blood T cell repertoires in COVID-19. In the study overall: The United States, Italy and Spain were the sources of the acute and convalescent COVID-19 samples. The cDNA or gDNA used as material had been derived from T cells, B-cell-depleted T cells, or PBMCs.

In the source study's methods: How many nucleated cells were present was estimated from reference gene primer amplification. This table comes from immunoSEQ multiplex PCR, and its TCRdb copy is limited to in-frame clones, with some not included. The V and J calls and clone size are taken from that table; D and trimming were inferred from the DNA. The sample carries about 160,000 clones, roughly 84% recorded once. The germline V gene encodes CDR1 SQVTM and CDR2 ANQGSEA. Trimming took 3 bases from V and 8 from J; bases not matched to a gene: 14. The CDR3 totals 16 residues. The chain is built from TRBV29-1 and TRBJ1-4; 8 bases are shared with TRBD1. This receptor was taken from a woman between 50 and 59 years old with COVID-19, enrolled during active disease. The sequencing input was peripheral blood. The CDR3 DNA follows: TGCAGCGTTGAGTTTGAGAGGACAGGGCCCAAAGAAAAACTGTTTTTT. It codes for CSVEFERTGPKEKLFF.